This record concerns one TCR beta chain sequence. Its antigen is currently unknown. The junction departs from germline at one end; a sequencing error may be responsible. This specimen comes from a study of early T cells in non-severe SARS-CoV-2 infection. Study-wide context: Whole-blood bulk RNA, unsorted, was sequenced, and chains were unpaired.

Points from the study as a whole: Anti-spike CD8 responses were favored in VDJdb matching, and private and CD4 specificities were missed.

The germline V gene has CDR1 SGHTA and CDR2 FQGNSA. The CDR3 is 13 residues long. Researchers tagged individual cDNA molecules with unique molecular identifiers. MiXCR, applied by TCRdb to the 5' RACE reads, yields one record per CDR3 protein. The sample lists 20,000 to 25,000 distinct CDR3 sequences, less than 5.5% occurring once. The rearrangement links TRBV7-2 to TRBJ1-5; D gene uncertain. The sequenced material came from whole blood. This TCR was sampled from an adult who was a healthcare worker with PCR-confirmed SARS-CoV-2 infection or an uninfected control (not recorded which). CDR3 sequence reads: CASSFPGKQPQHF. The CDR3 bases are TGTGCCAGCAGCTTTCCGGGCAAACAGCCCCAGCATTTT.